This T cell receptor (beta chain) stems from a study of blood T cell repertoires in COVID-19. Across the study: Specimens from acute and convalescent COVID-19 originated in the United States, Italy and Spain. The analysed material was cDNA or gDNA that came from T cells, B-cell-depleted T cells, or PBMCs.

Original data processing: The authors estimated nucleated cell counts from reference gene primer amplification. Assay used: immunoSEQ multiplex PCR; TCRdb lists only in-frame clones, some missing. V, J and clone size were drawn from that table, and D and trimming were deduced from the DNA. The table includes roughly 97,000 clones, just under 85% detected once. With 2 bases removed from V and 1 base from J, the gap between germline ends came to 3 bases. The CDR3 sequence is 13 residues long. Germline values: CDR1 MNHEY, CDR2 SVGEGT. This receptor was taken from a woman of 80 years or more with active or convalescent COVID-19. The J gene is TRBJ2-1, the V gene TRBV6-2 or TRBV6-3; D unresolved. Sequenced input: peripheral blood. The CDR3 coding sequence is TGTGCCAGCAGTTACGCGTCCTACAATGAGCAGTTCTTC. Protein sequence: CASSYASYNEQFF.